Listed below are T cell receptor beta chains from one sample, sequenced in a study of T cells in Graves' hyperthyroidism and ophthalmopathy. TCRdb used MiXCR to reprocess the multiplex PCR reads, holding one entry per CDR3 protein. The sample has 200,000 to 250,000 distinct CDR3 sequences; 16% are singletons. The sequencing input was blood. Source of these receptors: a woman aged 18 to 35 with Graves' ophthalmopathy. Each CDR3 is given with its conserved first and last residue. D genes are given only for firm matches. Clone size is stated in some rows and not others, as once, few, many or a class when expanded.

V	size	J	D	DNA	CDR3
TRBV5-1	many	TRBJ2-5	-	TGCGCCAGCAGCTTCGGCCAGCGGGCCGGAGAGACCCAGTACTTC	CASSFGQRAGETQYF
TRBV5-1	many	TRBJ2-7	TRBD1	TGCGCCAGCAGCTCCGGACAGGGAGGTAACGAGCAGTACTTC	CASSSGQGGNEQYF
TRBV7-3	many	TRBJ2-1	TRBD1	TGTGCCAGCAGCCTGTCTGGGACAGGTGATGAGCAGTTCTTC	CASSLSGTGDEQFF
TRBV28	-	TRBJ2-1	-	TGTGCCAGCAGTGTACCTGAGGGGGTAGCCTACAATGAGCAGTTCTTC	CASSVPEGVAYNEQFF
TRBV20-1	many	TRBJ1-6	-	TGCAGTGCTACTACCAGCCCAGGGAATCGGAATTCACCCCTCCACTTT	CSATTSPGNRNSPLHF
TRBV15	many	TRBJ2-2	-	TGTGCCACCAGCAGAGACAGGGGATCGAACACCGGGGAGCTGTTTTTT	CATSRDRGSNTGELFF
TRBV20-1	many	TRBJ2-1	TRBD2	TGCAGTGCTAGGGGGGTGGGGGCGGGAGGTACCTACAATGAGCAGTTCTTC	CSARGVGAGGTYNEQFF
TRBV3-1	many	TRBJ2-1	TRBD2	TGTGCCAGCAGCCGCGGACTAGCGGGAGGGGGTTACAATGAGCAGTTCTTC	CASSRGLAGGGYNEQFF
TRBV20-1	-	TRBJ1-6	-	TGCAGTGCTGGGACACCTACAGGGTCAGATTCACCCCTCCACTTT	CSAGTPTGSDSPLHF
TRBV27	many	TRBJ2-2	-	TGTGCCAGCAGACCTCGCGGCCCGAACACCGGGGAGCTGTTTTTT	CASRPRGPNTGELFF
TRBV15	few	TRBJ2-1	TRBD1	TGTGCCACCAGCAGACGAGTCGGGACAGGGTTCCATGAGCAGTTCTTC	CATSRRVGTGFHEQFF
TRBV30	many	TRBJ1-6	-	TGTGCCTGGACCAAAACCGCGGGGGTTAATTCACCCCTCCACTTT	CAWTKTAGVNSPLHF
TRBV6-2/TRBV6-3	many	TRBJ2-7	-	TGTGCCAGCAGTTGGCTGGGCCACGAGCAGTACTTC	CASSWLGHEQYF
TRBV18	many	TRBJ1-1	TRBD1	TGTGCCAGCTCACCGACAGGGGGCTTTATGAACACTGAAGCTTTCTTT	CASSPTGGFMNTEAFF
TRBV20-1	many	TRBJ1-2	TRBD1	TGCAGTGCTAGATTCCAGGGGGAGGGTGGCTACACCTTC	CSARFQGEGGYTF
TRBV6-1	many	TRBJ2-5	TRBD1	TGTGCCAGCAGTGCTTATCGGACAGGTGGCGAGACCCAGTACTTC	CASSAYRTGGETQYF
TRBV13	many	TRBJ1-1	-	TGTGCCAGCAGCTTAGGGGGGGCTGAAGCTTTCTTT	CASSLGGAEAFF
TRBV28	-	TRBJ2-4	TRBD2	TGTGCCAGCAGTCGTCGTAGCGGGACTAGCGGGTACATTCAGTACTTC	CASSRRSGTSGYIQYF
TRBV7-8	-	TRBJ2-1	TRBD2	TGTGCCACCAGCACCACTAGCGGGAGGTTCTACAATGAGCAGTTCTTC	CATSTTSGRFYNEQFF
TRBV7-3	many	TRBJ2-3	-	TGTGCCAGCAGCTTAAGTGCTAGCGGCACAGATACGCAGTATTTT	CASSLSASGTDTQYF
TRBV6-1	-	TRBJ2-1	-	TGTGCCAGCAGTTATAGGACAGCCTACGAGCAGTTCTTC	CASSYRTAYEQFF
TRBV11-2	many	TRBJ2-7	-	TGTGCCAGCAGCCAACGACGGGACTCCTCCTACGAGCAGTACTTC	CASSQRRDSSYEQYF
TRBV6-1	many	TRBJ2-7	-	TGTGCCAGCTCCGATATGAGGTCCTACGAGCAGTACTTC	CASSDMRSYEQYF
TRBV12-3/TRBV12-4	many	TRBJ2-5	TRBD2	TGTGCCAGCAGTTCATCCCGGACGGGGGGGGAGACCCAGTACTTC	CASSSSRTGGETQYF
TRBV11-2	many	TRBJ2-1	TRBD2	TGTGCCAGCAGAAAGACTAGCGGGAGTACCCATGAGCAGTTCTTC	CASRKTSGSTHEQFF
TRBV5-4	few	TRBJ2-3	-	TGTGCCAGCAGCTTTATGGGGCGAAGCACAGATACGCAGTATTTT	CASSFMGRSTDTQYF
TRBV5-1	many	TRBJ1-1	-	TGCGCCAGCAGCTCAAGGACAGATAACACTGAAGCTTTCTTT	CASSSRTDNTEAFF
TRBV20-1	many	TRBJ2-5	-	TGCAGTGCTAGAGAACCCCTGTACCCTCGGGAGACCCAGTACTTC	CSAREPLYPRETQYF
TRBV13	few	TRBJ2-2	-	TGTGCCAGCAGGTTCACCGGGGGTGCCGGGGAGCTGTTTTTT	CASRFTGGAGELFF
TRBV2	many	TRBJ2-2	-	TGTGCCGGAGGGACAGCGAACACCGGGGAGCTGTTTTTT	CAGGTANTGELFF
TRBV19	many	TRBJ2-2	-	TGTGCCAGTAGTATTACCGGGACCACCACCGGGGAGCTGTTTTTT	CASSITGTTTGELFF
TRBV6-1	many	TRBJ1-2	-	TGTGCCAGCAGTCAGACAGGTGGTGGCTACACCTTC	CASSQTGGGYTF
TRBV5-5	many	TRBJ1-5	-	TGTGCCAGCAGGTCGCGGGAAGATCAGCCCCAGCATTTT	CASRSREDQPQHF
TRBV28	-	TRBJ1-4	TRBD1	TGTGCCATAGGGACAGCCGGCTTGGGGGAAAAACTGTTTTTT	CAIGTAGLGEKLFF
TRBV7-3	-	TRBJ2-1	TRBD2	TGTGCCAGCAGGCCCGGACTAGCGGGGGGATACAATGAGCAGTTCTTC	CASRPGLAGGYNEQFF
TRBV28	many	TRBJ2-7	-	TGTGCCAGCAGCTTAGGGCAGGGCTACGAGCAGTACTTC	CASSLGQGYEQYF
TRBV2	-	TRBJ2-1	-	TGTGCCAGCAGTGTCCCCGACGACTACAATGAGCAGTTCTTC	CASSVPDDYNEQFF
TRBV20-1	many	TRBJ2-1	TRBD2	TGCAGTGCTAGTCTTCCGGGACTAGCGGGAGATGAGCAGTTCTTC	CSASLPGLAGDEQFF
TRBV20-1	-	TRBJ2-7	TRBD2	TGCAGTGCTAGAGATCATAGCGGGAGTCCCTACGAGCAGTACTTC	CSARDHSGSPYEQYF